Each of the 11 T cell receptor beta chains below was sequenced from the same sample in a study of shared clonotypes between healthy human individuals. The assay was immunoSEQ multiplex PCR, and TCRdb's table has in-frame clones only and misses some. The repertoire has 2.3 million or so clones, roughly 93% of them found once; the top ten carry under 0.45%. The sequencing input was naive CD4+ T cells from PBMCs. Regarding subset: CD45RA+ positively selected. These receptors were collected from a man younger than 35 in good health. Some clones in this sample may be carry-over from other donors' samples.

This clone has only one observation. This chain connects TRBV7-9 to TRBJ2-2, with 7 bases identical to TRBD1. This CDR3 is built from 16 residues. CDR1 and CDR2 from the germline V gene are SEHNR and FQNEAQ (reference sequence). With 5 bases clipped from V and 3 bases from J, the junction kept 9 bases outside the gene matches. CDR3 nucleotide sequence: TGTGCCAGCAGCCTAGAAACAGGGGCCGACACCGGGGAGCTGTTTTTT. Protein product: CASSLETGADTGELFF. The full variable domain, rest sourced from reference TRBV7-9 and TRBJ2-2, is DTGVSQNPRHKITKRGQNVTFRCDPISEHNRLYWYRQTLGQGPEFLTYFQNEAQLEKSRLLSDRFSAERPKGSFSTLEIQRTEQGDSAMYLCASSLETGADTGELFFGEGSRLTVL.

The V and J genes are TRBV9 and TRBJ2-7, with TRBD2 matching 10 bases. The junction had 7 bases not matched to a gene; V was cut back by 0 bases and J by 7 bases. This CDR3 is built from 15 residues. The germline gives CDR1 SGDLS, CDR2 YYNGEE. The CDR3 coding sequence is TGTGCCAGCAGCGTAGGTCTAGCGGGAGTGGAGGAGCAGTACTTC. This translates into CASSVGLAGVEEQYF.

Comment on this clone: This same CDR3 is encoded by further DNA sequences in the sample. The V gene is TRBV5-1, the J gene TRBJ2-5, with unresolved D. Germline lookup yields CDR1 SGHRS and CDR2 YFSETQ. The CDR3 has 13 amino acids. V was clipped by 2 bases and J by 2 bases, with 7 bases between them. The CDR3 bases are TGCGCCAGCAGCTTACCCGTACAAGAGACCCAGTACTTC. This gives the protein CASSLPVQETQYF.

This sequence joins TRBV7-6 and TRBJ1-1, with unresolved D. V lost 5 bases, J lost 2 bases, and 15 bases lay in between. Germline lookup yields CDR1 SGHVS and CDR2 FNYEAQ. The CDR3 has 15 residues. The CDR3 DNA follows: TGTGCCAGCAGCCCGTCGGGCCACCTTAACACTGAAGCTTTCTTT. It encodes CASSPSGHLNTEAFF.

This sequence joins TRBV21-1 and TRBJ2-7. TRBV21-1 is assigned pseudogene status. This CDR3 has 18 amino acids. CDR3 protein: CASSKAGGHEKSSYEQYF. The CDR3 DNA is TGTGCCAGCAGCAAAGCGGGGGGACACGAAAAGAGCTCCTACGAGCAGTACTTC.

This chain joins TRBV7-2 and TRBJ2-7, with 7 bases that match TRBD1. Unmatched junction bases numbered 5, after V lost 4 bases and J lost 2 bases. The CDR3 has 14 residues. Germline V CDR1 and CDR2: SGHTA, FQGNSA. The CDR3: CASSWGQLTYEQYF. In DNA form, the CDR3 reads TGTGCCAGCAGCTGGGGACAGTTGACCTACGAGCAGTACTTC.

V gene TRBV7-9 combines with J gene TRBJ2-5; possible D gene TRBD2, 5 bases. V lost 5 bases, J lost 5 bases, and 18 bases lay in between. Per the germline V gene, CDR1 is SEHNR and CDR2 is FQNEAQ (reference sequence). The CDR3 extends over 15 amino acids. The CDR3 here is CASSPGRTVLETQYF. Written as DNA, the CDR3 is TGTGCCAGCAGCCCAGGAAGGACTGTTCTTGAGACCCAGTACTTC.

V and J are TRBV4-2 and TRBJ2-7, with 8 bases that match TRBD2. There are 15 residues in the CDR3. Germline CDR1 reads LGHNA; CDR2 reads YNFKEQ. The junction had 7 bases not matched to a gene; V was cut back by 4 bases and J by 2 bases. The CDR3 region has the DNA TGTGCCAGCAGCCCCGGGACTAGTTACCCCTACGAGCAGTACTTC. It yields the protein CASSPGTSYPYEQYF.

The CDR3 is CASSRQYPATFF. CDR3 sequence (DNA): TGTGCCAGCAGTCGACAGTACCCGGCTACTTTCTTT. The chain carries TRBV28 and TRBJ1-1, with a tentative D call TRBD1 (5 bases). V shed 5 bases and J shed 12 bases, with 16 bases lying between them. The CDR3 is 12 amino acids. CDR1 and CDR2 (germline): MDHEN, SYDVKM. Supplemented by reference TRBV28 and TRBJ1-1, the full variable domain reads DVKVTQSSRYLVKRTGEKVFLECVQDMDHENMFWYRQDPGLGLRLIYFSYDVKMKEKGDIPEGYSVSREKKERFSLILESASTNQTSMYLCASSRQYPATFFGQGTRLTVV.

The chain uses TRBV30 and TRBJ2-3; 9 bases map to TRBD2. V dropped 3 bases and J dropped 1; count of bases not matched to a gene: 5. The CDR3 spans 15 residues. Per the germline V gene, CDR1 is GTSNPN and CDR2 is SVGIG (reference sequence). CDR3 in amino acids: CAWSHWTSGTDTQYF. CDR3 bases: TGTGCCTGGAGCCATTGGACTAGCGGCACAGATACGCAGTATTTT.

V and J are TRBV10-3 and TRBJ2-7; 7 nucleotides align to TRBD2. CDR3 length equals 14 residues. Germline V gene lookup returns CDR1 ENHRY and CDR2 SYGVKD. Trimming took 4 bases from V and 3 from J; bases not matched to a gene: 6. The chain's CDR3 is CAISAGTNLYEQYF. CDR3 bases: TGTGCCATCAGTGCCGGGACTAACCTCTACGAGCAGTACTTC.